A single TCR beta chain is shown here with its context. Its antigen remains unidentified. Between the trimmed V and J ends, which lost 2 bases and 6 bases, there was a span of 9 bases. The CDR3 totals 12 residues. CDR1 and CDR2 (germline): SGHKS, YYEKEE (reference sequence). The data derive from a study of T cells after yellow fever vaccination. TCRdb independently ran MiXCR on the 5' RACE reads; one entry per CDR3 protein. The table lists 100,000 to 150,000 distinct CDR3 sequences, under 9% of them singletons, with 40% in the top ten. General study results and limits: Within FACS-sorted repertoires, abundant clonotypes contaminating from the bulk population could be present.

The receptor's source is a man in his late teens or twenties who received the YFV17D yellow fever vaccine. This specimen consisted of CD8+ T cells sorted from PBMCs, obtained on the day of the yellow fever booster vaccination. V gene TRBV5-5 combines with J gene TRBJ2-7; TRBD2 might be the D (6 bases). The CDR3 DNA follows: TGTGCCAGCAGCTTAATGGGGGGCGAGCAGTACTTC. Amino acids: CASSLMGGEQYF.